Below, one TCR beta chain is given with its context. Its antigen remains unidentified. This entry is derived from a study of cytomegalovirus exposure and HLA in healthy donors. Germline V lookup: CDR1 MNHNS, CDR2 SASEGT. CDR3 size: 14 residues. Trimming took 6 bases from V and 4 from J, leaving 12 bases between them. PCR primers comprised 60 Vbeta and 13 Jbeta primers. Produced via immunoSEQ multiplex PCR; TCRdb's table is partial and in-frame only. The sample consists of hundreds of thousands of clones, just over 75% of them appearing once. Study results and limitations: In a later analysis, donors in an Asian-associated ancestry cluster reportedly had fewer N-insertions in productive TCRs than the cohort mean. According to reports, the classifier identified cytomegalovirus status with high specificity and sensitivity. The dataset shows that most TCR sequences were rare, while some public TCRs occurred in many donors.

The TCR originated in a woman in her sixties or seventies in good health and CMV-seropositive. This chain uses TRBV6-1 with TRBJ1-4, with D maybe TRBD1 (5 bases). Input material: PBMCs. CDR3 loop: CASRGGRSNEKLFF. In nucleotides, the CDR3 is TGTGCCAGCAGGGGGGGACGGAGTAATGAAAAACTGTTTTTT.